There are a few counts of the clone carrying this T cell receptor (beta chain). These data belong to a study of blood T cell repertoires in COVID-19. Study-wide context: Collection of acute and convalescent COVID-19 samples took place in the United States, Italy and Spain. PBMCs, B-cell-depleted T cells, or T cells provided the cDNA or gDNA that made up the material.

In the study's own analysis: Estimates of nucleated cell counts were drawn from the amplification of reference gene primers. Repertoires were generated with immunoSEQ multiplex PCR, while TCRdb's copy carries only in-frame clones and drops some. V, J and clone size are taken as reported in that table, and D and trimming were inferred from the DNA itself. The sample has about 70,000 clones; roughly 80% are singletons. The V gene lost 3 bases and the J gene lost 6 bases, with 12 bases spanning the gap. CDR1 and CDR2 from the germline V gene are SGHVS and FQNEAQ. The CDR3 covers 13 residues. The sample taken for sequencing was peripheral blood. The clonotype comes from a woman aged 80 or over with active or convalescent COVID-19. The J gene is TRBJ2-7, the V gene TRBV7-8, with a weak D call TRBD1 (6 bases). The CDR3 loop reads CASSFQQGSEQYF. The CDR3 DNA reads TGTGCCAGCAGCTTTCAGCAGGGGAGCGAGCAGTACTTC.